The text below deals with one T cell receptor (beta chain). CDR3 length equals 16 residues. Germline lookup yields CDR1 MNHEY and CDR2 SMNVEV (reference sequence). J lost 3 bases, V lost 0 bases, and 4 bases had no gene match. This record belongs to a study of T cell responses to AZD1222 COVID-19 vaccine. TCRdb's table, derived via immunoSEQ multiplex PCR, lists solely in-frame clones and lacks some. The sample gives fewer than 130,000 clones, about 92% of which show up once; roughly 1.3% is in the top ten. The chain has TRBV27 and TRBJ1-4, with 7 positions matching TRBD1. The receptor's source is an adult in good health. The input for sequencing was peripheral blood, taken on day 0 of AZD1222 vaccination. CDR3 bases: TGTGCCAGCAGTTTATCGTCGGGACAGTCTAATGAAAAACTGTTTTTT. Its protein is CASSLSSGQSNEKLFF. Drawing the rest from reference TRBV27 and TRBJ1-4, the complete variable domain is EAQVTQNPRYLITVTGKKLTVTCSQNMNHEYMSWYRQDPGLGLRQIYYSMNVEVTDKGDVPEGYKVSRKEKRNFPLILESPSPNQTSLYFCASSLSSGQSNEKLFFGSGTQLSVL.